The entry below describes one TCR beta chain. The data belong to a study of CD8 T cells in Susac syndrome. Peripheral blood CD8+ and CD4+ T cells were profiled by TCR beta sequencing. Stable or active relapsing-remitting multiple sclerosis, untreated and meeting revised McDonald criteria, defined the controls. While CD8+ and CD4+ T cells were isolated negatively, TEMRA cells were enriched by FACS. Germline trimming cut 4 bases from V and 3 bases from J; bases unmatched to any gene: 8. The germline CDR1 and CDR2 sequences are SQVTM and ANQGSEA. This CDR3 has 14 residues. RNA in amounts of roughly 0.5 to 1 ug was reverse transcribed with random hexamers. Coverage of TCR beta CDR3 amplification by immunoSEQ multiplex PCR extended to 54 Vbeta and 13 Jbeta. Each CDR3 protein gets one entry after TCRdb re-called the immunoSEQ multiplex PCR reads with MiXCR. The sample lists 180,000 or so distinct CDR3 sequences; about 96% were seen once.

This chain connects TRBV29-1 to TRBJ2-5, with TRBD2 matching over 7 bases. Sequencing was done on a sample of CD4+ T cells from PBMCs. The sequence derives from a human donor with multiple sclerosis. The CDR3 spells CSVAGLGGKETQYF. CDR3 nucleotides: TGCAGCGTTGCCGGTCTGGGGGGGAAAGAGACCCAGTACTTC.